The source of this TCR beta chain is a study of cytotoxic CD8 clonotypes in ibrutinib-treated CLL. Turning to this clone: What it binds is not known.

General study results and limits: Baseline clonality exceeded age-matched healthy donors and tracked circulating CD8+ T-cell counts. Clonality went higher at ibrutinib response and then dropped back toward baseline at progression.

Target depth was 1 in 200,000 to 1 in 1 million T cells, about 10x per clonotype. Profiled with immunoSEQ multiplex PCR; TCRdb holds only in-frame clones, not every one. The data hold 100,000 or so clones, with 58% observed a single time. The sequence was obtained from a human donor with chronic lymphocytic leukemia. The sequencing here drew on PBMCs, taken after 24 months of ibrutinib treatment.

CDR3 amino acids: CASSQDLAGTDTQYF. DNA for the CDR3: TGTGCCAGCAGCCAAGACCTAGCGGGCACAGATACGCAGTATTTT. The chain links TRBV14 to TRBJ2-3, with 7 bases that match TRBD2. CDR3 length: 15 residues. CDR1 and CDR2 from the germline V gene are SGHDN and FVKESK. The V segment lost 0 bases and the J segment 1 base; nucleotides outside the gene matches: 1.